Presented here are 8 T cell receptor beta chains from one specimen sequenced in a study of blood T cells in healthy people across ages. A second PCR of about 7 to 12 cycles used a sample-barcoded 5' primer and a J-beta primer mix. MiXCR, applied by TCRdb to the 5' RACE reads, yields one record per CDR3 protein. The sample gives about 1,800,000 distinct CDR3 sequences, roughly 27% of which show up once; over 7% is in the top ten. Sequencing input: blood. The receptors derive from a woman aged 25 to 39 in good health.

The rearrangement uses TRBV7-2 and TRBJ1-3, with D possibly TRBD1 on 5 matching bases. There are 15 residues in the CDR3. Germline V gene lookup returns CDR1 SGHTA and CDR2 FQGNSA. V lost 4 bases and J 4 bases, leaving 14 bases between the germline ends. The CDR3 bases are TGTGCCAGCAGCTGGAGGCAAGGGGCAGGAAACACCATATATTTT. Protein: CASSWRQGAGNTIYF. Complete variable domain (other parts from reference TRBV7-2 and TRBJ1-3): GAGVSQSPSNKVTEKGKDVELRCDPISGHTALYWYRQSLGQGLEFLIYFQGNSAPDKSGLPSDRFSAERTGGSVSTLTIQRTQQEDSAVYLCASSWRQGAGNTIYFGEGSWLTVV.

Ten or more counts support this clonotype. The rearrangement links TRBV12-3 or TRBV12-4 to TRBJ2-7; D might be TRBD1 or TRBD2, each matching 5 bases. The CDR3 is 14 amino acids. V lost 3 bases and J 4 bases, leaving 13 bases between the germline ends. DNA for the CDR3: TGTGCCAGCAGTTTGGGGGTCTTCCCGTACGAGCAGTACTTC. The encoded protein is CASSLGVFPYEQYF.

The chain employs TRBV7-9 and TRBJ2-1; 8 bases agree with TRBD2. The CDR3 is made up of 16 amino acids. In germline, CDR1 is SEHNR, CDR2 FQNEAQ (reference sequence). Germline trimming cut 5 bases from V and 3 bases from J; bases unmatched to any gene: 9. CDR3 sequence: CASSILLAELYNEQFF. CDR3 DNA: TGTGCCAGCAGCATCTTACTAGCGGAGCTCTACAATGAGCAGTTCTTC.

The chain is built from TRBV12-3 or TRBV12-4 and TRBJ2-3; D gene ambiguous. The CDR3 length is 10 residues. V lost 7 bases and J 9 bases, leaving 8 bases between the germline ends. CDR3 amino acids: CASTLDTQYF. In DNA form, the CDR3 reads TGTGCCAGCACCCTAGACACGCAGTATTTT.

This chain joins TRBV7-2 and TRBJ2-4; D is unresolved. Trimming cost V 5 bases and J 13 bases, with 15 bases left between them. Germline CDR1 is SGHTA and CDR2 is FQGNSA. The CDR3 has 12 amino acids. The CDR3 DNA sequence: TGTGCCAGCAGCAGGATTGTCGGAGAGCAGTACTTC. It translates to CASSRIVGEQYF.

V usage is TRBV20-1 and J usage is TRBJ2-3; the D is unclear. The CDR3 length is 16 residues. V lost 1 base and J lost 4, with 18 bases in between. The V gene's germline CDR1 is DFQATT and CDR2 SNEGSKA (reference sequence). The CDR3 protein is CSARGPGHSGPDTQYF. Here the CDR3 DNA reads TGCAGTGCTAGAGGTCCCGGGCACTCAGGACCAGATACGCAGTATTTT.

The J gene is TRBJ2-1, the V gene TRBV7-9; maybe TRBD1 (6 bases). Trimming removed 5 bases at V and 1 base at J, with 15 bases between. Per the germline V gene, CDR1 is SEHNR and CDR2 is FQNEAQ (reference sequence). The CDR3 length is 16 residues. CDR3 protein: CASSGTGTASYNEQFF. The CDR3 region has the DNA TGTGCCAGCAGCGGCACAGGGACGGCATCCTACAATGAGCAGTTCTTC.

This clonotype was recorded many times. The rearrangement joins TRBV29-1 to TRBJ1-2, with 10 positions matching TRBD1. CDR3 length equals 11 residues. Trimming cost V 7 bases and J 8 bases; bases outside gene matches: 4. Germline V gene lookup returns CDR1 SQVTM and CDR2 ANQGSEA. The CDR3 is CSEGTGVGYTF. CDR3 nucleotide sequence: TGCAGCGAGGGGACAGGGGTAGGCTACACCTTC.